The rows below give T cell receptor beta chains drawn from one sample of a study of blood T cell repertoires in COVID-19. TCRdb's copy holds only in-frame clones and misses some; the assay was immunoSEQ multiplex PCR. Of a few hundred thousand clones in the sample, approximately 89% are singletons; the top ten hold 3.5% to 5%. Sequencing input: peripheral blood. The receptors here all came from a woman aged 40 to 50 who had recovered from COVID-19. The CDR3 runs from the conserved cysteine through the conserved F or W. The order of the fields is V gene, clone size, J gene, D gene, CDR3 protein, CDR3 DNA. The D gene is left open where the match is weak. Expanded clones get a size class; other rows say once, few or many, or leave the size out.

>TRBV7-2|-|TRBJ2-6|TRBD2
CASSMTGTSGTGANVLTF
TGTGCCAGCAGCATGACCGGGACTAGCGGGACTGGGGCCAACGTCCTGACTTTC
>TRBV15|few|TRBJ1-5|TRBD1
CATSRDRGNSNQPQHF
TGTGCCACCAGCAGGGACAGGGGAAATAGCAATCAGCCCCAGCATTTT
>TRBV2|-|TRBJ2-5|TRBD1
CASSPGTGVQETQYF
TGTGCCAGCAGTCCCGGGACAGGGGTCCAAGAGACCCAGTACTTC
>TRBV11-3|-|TRBJ2-5|-
CASSLDSQGQETQYF
TGTGCCAGCAGCTTAGATAGTCAGGGCCAAGAGACCCAGTACTTC
>TRBV15|-|TRBJ2-1|-
CATSRDKGISDGEQFF
TGTGCCACCAGCAGAGATAAGGGGATCTCTGATGGTGAGCAGTTCTTC
>TRBV30|-|TRBJ2-2|-
CACPGTYRPGELFF
TGTGCCTGTCCTGGGACATACCGGCCCGGGGAGCTGTTTTTT
>TRBV5-6|-|TRBJ1-1|-
CASSLDGLNTEAFF
TGTGCCAGCAGCTTGGATGGGCTGAACACTGAAGCTTTCTTT
>TRBV5-8|-|TRBJ2-1|-
CASPLRGPSYNEQFF
TGTGCCAGCCCGTTGCGGGGGCCTTCCTACAATGAGCAGTTCTTC
>TRBV29-1|-|TRBJ2-5|-
CSVVRGRQETQYF
TGCAGCGTTGTTAGGGGTCGGCAAGAGACCCAGTACTTC
>TRBV5-1|-|TRBJ1-4|-
CASSLIQGGEKLFF
TGCGCCAGCAGCTTGATACAGGGTGGTGAAAAACTGTTTTTT
>TRBV7-9|-|TRBJ2-5|-
CASRRTPGETQYF
TGTGCCAGCAGGAGGACTCCTGGGGAGACCCAGTACTTC
>TRBV4-3|-|TRBJ2-1|-
CASSQDSLARYNEQFF
TGCGCCAGCAGCCAAGATTCCCTAGCACGCTACAATGAGCAGTTCTTC
>TRBV5-1|-|TRBJ1-1|TRBD1
CASSKGQEGAEAFF
TGCGCCAGCAGCAAGGGACAGGAGGGCGCTGAAGCTTTCTTT
>TRBV27|-|TRBJ1-2|-
CASSLTANYGYTF
TGTGCCAGCAGTTTGACAGCTAACTATGGCTACACCTTC
>TRBV4-1|-|TRBJ2-7|TRBD1
CASSRGQGDLYEQYF
TGCGCCAGCAGCCGGGGACAGGGCGATCTTTACGAGCAGTACTTC
>TRBV30|-|TRBJ1-2|-
CAWRPGIYGYTF
TGTGCCTGGAGGCCCGGGATCTATGGCTACACCTTC
>TRBV5-1|-|TRBJ2-1|-
CASSLGENEQFF
TGCGCCAGCAGCTTGGGGGAGAATGAGCAGTTCTTC
>TRBV7-6|-|TRBJ2-5|TRBD2
CASSLKGTSGGRGETQYF
TGTGCCAGCAGCTTAAAAGGGACTAGCGGGGGTAGGGGCGAGACCCAGTACTTC
>TRBV6-5|-|TRBJ2-5|TRBD2
CASSYPGLAGLGTQYF
TGTGCCAGCAGTTACCCGGGACTAGCGGGTTTGGGGACCCAGTACTTC
>TRBV10-1|-|TRBJ1-1|-
CASSGTTLSEAFF
TGCGCCAGCAGTGGTACTACTTTGTCTGAAGCTTTCTTT
>TRBV10-2|-|TRBJ2-5|-
CASSEENSGQETQYF
TGCGCCAGCAGTGAGGAGAATTCCGGCCAAGAGACCCAGTACTTC
>TRBV19|-|TRBJ2-1|TRBD2
CASSGGPSSYNEQFF
TGTGCCAGTTCGGGGGGGCCGAGCTCCTACAATGAGCAGTTCTTC
>TRBV19|once|TRBJ1-2|TRBD1
CASTGQGANSNRVYGYTF
TGTGCCAGTACTGGACAGGGGGCGAATTCGAATCGGGTATATGGCTACACCTTC
>TRBV27|-|TRBJ1-6|-
CASSLEPEGSPLHF
TGTGCCAGCAGTTTAGAACCTGAGGGTTCACCCCTCCACTTT
>TRBV4-3|-|TRBJ2-1|TRBD2
CASSYGLAGHNNEQFF
TGCGCCAGCAGCTATGGACTAGCGGGACACAACAATGAGCAGTTCTTC
>TRBV11-3|-|TRBJ1-1|TRBD1
CASSLRTGRNTEAFF
TGTGCCAGCAGCCTCCGGACAGGGCGGAACACTGAAGCTTTCTTT
>TRBV11-1|-|TRBJ2-3|-
CASRATPGVSDTQYF
TGTGCCAGCCGAGCAACACCGGGGGTTTCAGATACGCAGTATTTT
>TRBV5-1|-|TRBJ1-2|-
CASSFGGRNYGYTF
TGCGCCAGCAGCTTCGGTGGCAGGAACTATGGCTACACCTTC
>TRBV28|-|TRBJ2-7|-
CASSLGRGGVEQYF
TGTGCCAGCAGTTTAGGCAGGGGTGGCGTCGAGCAGTACTTC
>TRBV5-4|-|TRBJ2-5|TRBD1
CASSLLGQGGETQYF
TGTGCCAGCAGCTTGCTTGGACAGGGGGGAGAGACCCAGTACTTC
>TRBV29-1|-|TRBJ2-7|-
CSVEPSGEQYF
TGCAGCGTTGAACCCTCGGGGGAGCAGTACTTC
>TRBV12-3/TRBV12-4|once|TRBJ2-2|-
CASSLARTGELFF
TGTGCCAGCAGCTTAGCCCGCACCGGGGAGCTGTTTTTT
>TRBV5-4|-|TRBJ2-7|TRBD2
CASSPTGSGGYEQYF
TGTGCCAGCAGCCCCACGGGTAGCGGGGGGTACGAGCAGTACTTC
>TRBV7-8|-|TRBJ2-3|-
CASSLLRGSAQYF
TGTGCCAGCAGCTTACTAAGGGGTTCAGCGCAGTATTTT
>TRBV19|-|TRBJ2-3|TRBD2
CASSPFRAGVSDTQYF
TGTGCCAGTAGTCCATTTCGAGCGGGAGTTTCAGATACGCAGTATTTT
>TRBV11-3|-|TRBJ1-4|-
CASSFISAGDEKLFF
TGTGCCAGCAGCTTTATATCAGCAGGGGATGAAAAACTGTTTTTT
>TRBV11-2|-|TRBJ2-2|TRBD2
CASSSSGTTLAGELFF
TGTGCCAGCAGCTCCAGTGGGACTACCTTAGCCGGGGAGCTGTTTTTT